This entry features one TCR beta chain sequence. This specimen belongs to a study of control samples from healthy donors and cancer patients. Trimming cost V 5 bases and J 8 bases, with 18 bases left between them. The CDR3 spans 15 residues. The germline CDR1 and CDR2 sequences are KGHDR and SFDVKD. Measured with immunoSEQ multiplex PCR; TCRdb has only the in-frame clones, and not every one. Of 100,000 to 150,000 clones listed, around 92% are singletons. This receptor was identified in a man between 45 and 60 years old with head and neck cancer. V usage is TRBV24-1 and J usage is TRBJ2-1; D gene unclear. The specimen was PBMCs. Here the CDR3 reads CATSALGSGSDEQFF. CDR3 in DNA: TGTGCCACCAGTGCCCTGGGGTCAGGAAGCGATGAGCAGTTCTTC.